Below, one TCR beta chain is given with its context. As yet, its antigen is unknown. Germline assignment: CDR1 SGDLS and CDR2 YYNGEE. The CDR3 has 14 residues. V shed 8 bases and J shed 6 bases, with 20 bases lying between them. The data were obtained in a study of cytomegalovirus exposure and HLA in healthy donors. Across the whole study: Among 150 million to 200 million T cells, an earlier analysis found 117 million unique TCR beta sequences. General study findings and limits: Researchers reported in a later analysis that common viral pathogens appeared linked to several top clusters.

This PCR relied on a set of 60 Vbeta primers and 13 Jbeta primers. Sequencing used immunoSEQ multiplex PCR; TCRdb keeps in-frame clones, though not all of them. Of over 150,000 clones in the sample, 75% were seen once. The chain links TRBV9 to TRBJ1-2; D perhaps matches TRBD1 (5 bases). The sequenced sample was PBMCs. The clonotype comes from a woman aged 45-65 years in good health and CMV-seropositive. CDR3 region: CASVILGQGNGYTF. CDR3 nucleotide sequence: TGTGCCAGTGTTATACTGGGGCAGGGAAATGGCTACACCTTC.